Given below is one TCR beta chain in context. Its antigen is as yet unknown. It is unclear where the CDR3 begins or ends on the DNA, so no DNA is shown, and the CDR3 is as TCRdb lists it. The sample belongs to a study of beta chain features in type 1 diabetes. The study, taken as a whole, reports: VDJ junctions sequenced from type 1 diabetes patients showed fewer insertions and more deletions.

The sequenced template was cDNA made from the entire isolated RNA. TCRdb's copy holds only in-frame clones and misses some; the assay was immunoSEQ multiplex PCR. Of under 250,000 clones listed, 13% to 15% are singletons. CDR1 and CDR2 from the germline V gene are SEHNR and FQNEAQ (reference sequence). 15 amino acids form the CDR3, both terminal residues included. The sequence derives from a woman in her 40s in good health. V usage is TRBV7-9 and J usage is TRBJ1-1; whether TRBD1, the table's D call, matches the DNA was not checked. The sequenced sample was naive CD4+ T cells from blood. Here the CDR3 reads CASSSDRLLDKAPTF.